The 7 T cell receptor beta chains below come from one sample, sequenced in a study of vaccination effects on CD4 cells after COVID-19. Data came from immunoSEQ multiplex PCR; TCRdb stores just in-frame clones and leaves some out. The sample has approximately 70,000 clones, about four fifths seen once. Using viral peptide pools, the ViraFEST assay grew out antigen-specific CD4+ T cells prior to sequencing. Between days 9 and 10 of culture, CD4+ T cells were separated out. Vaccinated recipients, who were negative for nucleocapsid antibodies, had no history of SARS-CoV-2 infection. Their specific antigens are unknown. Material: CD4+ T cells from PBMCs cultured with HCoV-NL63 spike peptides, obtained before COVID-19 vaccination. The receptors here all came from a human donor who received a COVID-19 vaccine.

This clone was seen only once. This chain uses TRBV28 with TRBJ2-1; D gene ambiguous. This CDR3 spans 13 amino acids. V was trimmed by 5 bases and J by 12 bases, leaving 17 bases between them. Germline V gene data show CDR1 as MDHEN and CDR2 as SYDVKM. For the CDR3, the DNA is TGTGCCAGCAGTCCGTCGGTCTTCTGGGGGCAGTTCTTC. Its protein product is CASSPSVFWGQFF.

The DNA of the CDR3 is TGTGCCAGTAGTCTATCGACAGGGAATTCCTACAATGAGCAGTTCTTC. Its protein is CASSLSTGNSYNEQFF. The chain has TRBV19 and TRBJ2-1; 7 nucleotides agree with TRBD1. Germline V gene data show CDR1 as LNHDA and CDR2 as SQIVND (reference sequence). This CDR3 is 16 amino acids long. The V segment lost 5 bases and the J segment 1 base; nucleotides outside the gene matches: 8.

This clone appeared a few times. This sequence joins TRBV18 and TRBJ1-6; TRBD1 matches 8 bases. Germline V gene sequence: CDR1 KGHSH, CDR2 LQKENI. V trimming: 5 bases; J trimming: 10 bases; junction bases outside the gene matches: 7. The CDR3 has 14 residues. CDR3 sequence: CASSSTGDRSPLHF. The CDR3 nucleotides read TGTGCCAGCTCATCGACAGGGGATCGGTCACCCCTCCACTTT.

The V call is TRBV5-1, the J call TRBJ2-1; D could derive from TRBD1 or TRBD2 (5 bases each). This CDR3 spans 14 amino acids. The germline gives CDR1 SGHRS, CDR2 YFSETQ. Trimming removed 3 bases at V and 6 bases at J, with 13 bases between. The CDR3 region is CASSSQGPGNEQFF. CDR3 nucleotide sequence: TGCGCCAGCAGCTCCCAGGGACCGGGCAATGAGCAGTTCTTC.

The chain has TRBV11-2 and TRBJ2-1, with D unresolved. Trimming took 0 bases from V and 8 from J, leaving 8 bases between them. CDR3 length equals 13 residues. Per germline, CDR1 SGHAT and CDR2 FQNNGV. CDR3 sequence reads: CASSLDHGDEQFF. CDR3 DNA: TGTGCCAGCAGCTTAGATCATGGGGATGAGCAGTTCTTC.

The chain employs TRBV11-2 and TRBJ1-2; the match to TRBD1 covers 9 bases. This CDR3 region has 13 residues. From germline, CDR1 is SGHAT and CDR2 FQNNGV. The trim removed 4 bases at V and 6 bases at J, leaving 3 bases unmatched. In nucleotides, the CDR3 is TGTGCCAGCAGCTACCGGGACAGGGATGGCTACACCTTC. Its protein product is CASSYRDRDGYTF.

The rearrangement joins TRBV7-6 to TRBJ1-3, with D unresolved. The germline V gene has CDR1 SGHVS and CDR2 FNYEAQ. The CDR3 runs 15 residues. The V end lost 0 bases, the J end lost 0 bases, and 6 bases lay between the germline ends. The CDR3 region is CASSLAVNSGNTIYF. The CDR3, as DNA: TGTGCCAGCAGCTTAGCTGTGAACTCTGGAAACACCATATATTTT.